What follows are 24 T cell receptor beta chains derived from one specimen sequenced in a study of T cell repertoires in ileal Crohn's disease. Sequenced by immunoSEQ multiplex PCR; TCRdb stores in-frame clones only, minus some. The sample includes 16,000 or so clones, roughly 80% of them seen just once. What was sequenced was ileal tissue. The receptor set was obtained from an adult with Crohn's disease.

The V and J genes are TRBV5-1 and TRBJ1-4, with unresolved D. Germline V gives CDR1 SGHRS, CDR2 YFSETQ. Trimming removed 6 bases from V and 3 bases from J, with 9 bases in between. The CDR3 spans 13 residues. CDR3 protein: CASTRLPNEKLFF. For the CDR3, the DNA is TGCGCCAGCACCCGGTTGCCTAATGAAAAACTGTTTTTT. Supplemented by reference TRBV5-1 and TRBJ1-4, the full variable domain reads KAGVTQTPRYLIKTRGQQVTLSCSPISGHRSVSWYQQTPGQGLQFLFEYFSETQRNKGNFPGRFSGRQFSNSRSEMNVSTLELGDSALYLCASTRLPNEKLFFGSGTQLSVL.

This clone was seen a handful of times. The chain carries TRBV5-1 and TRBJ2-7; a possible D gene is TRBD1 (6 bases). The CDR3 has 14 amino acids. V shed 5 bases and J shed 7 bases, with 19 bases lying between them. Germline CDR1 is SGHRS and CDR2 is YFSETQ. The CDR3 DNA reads TGCGCCAGCAGTTCCGGGACACACTTAGGTGAGCAGTACTTC. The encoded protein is CASSSGTHLGEQYF.

The DNA for the CDR3 is TGTGCCAGCAGCGGAGGACAGGGGGCCGCTAACGAGCAGTACTTC. Protein sequence: CASSGGQGAANEQYF. The rearrangement links TRBV5-6 to TRBJ2-5; the match to TRBD1 covers 11 bases. The J call may be in error: the DNA end matches TRBJ2-7 better. The CDR3 extends over 15 amino acids. CDR1 and CDR2 from the germline V gene are SGHDT and YYEEEE.

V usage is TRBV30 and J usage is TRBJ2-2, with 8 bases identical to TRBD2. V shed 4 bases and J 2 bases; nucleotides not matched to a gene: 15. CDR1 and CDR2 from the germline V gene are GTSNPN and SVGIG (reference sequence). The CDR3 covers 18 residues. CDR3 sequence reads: CAWTGQISSGLNTGELFF. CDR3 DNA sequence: TGTGCCTGGACTGGACAGATCTCTAGCGGGTTAAACACCGGGGAGCTGTTTTTT.

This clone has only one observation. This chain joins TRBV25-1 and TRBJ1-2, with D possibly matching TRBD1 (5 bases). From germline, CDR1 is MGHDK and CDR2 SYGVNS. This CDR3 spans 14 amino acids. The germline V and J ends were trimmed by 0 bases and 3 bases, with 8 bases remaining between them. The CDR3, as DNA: TGTGCCAGCAGTGAATACGGGGACTACTATGGCTACACCTTC. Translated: CASSEYGDYYGYTF.

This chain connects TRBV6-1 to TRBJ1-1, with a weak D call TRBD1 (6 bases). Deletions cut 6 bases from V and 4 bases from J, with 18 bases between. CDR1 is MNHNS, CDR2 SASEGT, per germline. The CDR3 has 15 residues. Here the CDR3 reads CASRRRGAGFTEAFF. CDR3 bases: TGTGCCAGCAGGCGCAGGGGAGCGGGGTTCACTGAAGCTTTCTTT.

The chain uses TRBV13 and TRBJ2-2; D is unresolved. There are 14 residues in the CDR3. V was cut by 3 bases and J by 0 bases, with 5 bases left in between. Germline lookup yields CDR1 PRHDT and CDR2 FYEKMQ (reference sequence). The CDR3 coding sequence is TGTGCCAGCAGCTTGACTTCGAACACCGGGGAGCTGTTTTTT. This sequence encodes CASSLTSNTGELFF.

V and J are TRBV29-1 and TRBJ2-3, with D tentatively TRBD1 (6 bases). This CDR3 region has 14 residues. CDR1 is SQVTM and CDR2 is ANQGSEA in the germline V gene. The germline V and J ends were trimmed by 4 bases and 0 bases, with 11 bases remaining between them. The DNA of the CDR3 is TGCAGCGTTGCGAAGGGACAAAGCACAGATACGCAGTATTTT. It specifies CSVAKGQSTDTQYF.

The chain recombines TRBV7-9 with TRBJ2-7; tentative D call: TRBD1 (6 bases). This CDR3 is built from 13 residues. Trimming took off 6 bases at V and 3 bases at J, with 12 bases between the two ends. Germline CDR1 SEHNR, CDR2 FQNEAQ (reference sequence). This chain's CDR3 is CASRYRDGYEQYF. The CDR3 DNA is TGTGCCAGCAGATACAGGGACGGCTACGAGCAGTACTTC.

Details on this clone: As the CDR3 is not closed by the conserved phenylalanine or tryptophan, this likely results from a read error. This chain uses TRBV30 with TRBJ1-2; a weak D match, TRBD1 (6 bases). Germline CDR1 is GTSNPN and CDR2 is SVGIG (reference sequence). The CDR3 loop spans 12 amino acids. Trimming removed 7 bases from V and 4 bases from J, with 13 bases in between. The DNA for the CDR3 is TGTGCCTTCACTCGGACAGTCTATGGCTACACCCTC. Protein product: CAFTRTVYGYTL.

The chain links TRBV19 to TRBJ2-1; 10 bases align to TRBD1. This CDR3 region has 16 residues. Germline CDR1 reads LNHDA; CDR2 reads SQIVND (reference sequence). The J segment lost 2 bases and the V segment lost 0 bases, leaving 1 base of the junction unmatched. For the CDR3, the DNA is TGTGCCAGTAGTATAGAGGGGACAGGGGCCTACAATGAGCAGTTCTTC. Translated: CASSIEGTGAYNEQFF.

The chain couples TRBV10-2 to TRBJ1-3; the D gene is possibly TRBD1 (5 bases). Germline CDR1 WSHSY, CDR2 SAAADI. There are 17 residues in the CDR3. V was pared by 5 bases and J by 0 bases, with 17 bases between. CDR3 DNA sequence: TGCGCCAGCAGTAAAACGGGACTGAGGAGCTCTGGAAACACCATATATTTT. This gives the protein CASSKTGLRSSGNTIYF.

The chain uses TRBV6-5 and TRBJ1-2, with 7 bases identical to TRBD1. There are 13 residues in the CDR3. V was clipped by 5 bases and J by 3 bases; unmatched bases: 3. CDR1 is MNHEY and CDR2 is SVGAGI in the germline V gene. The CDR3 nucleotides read TGTGCCAGCAGTACAACAGGGGACTATGGCTACACCTTC. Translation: CASSTTGDYGYTF.

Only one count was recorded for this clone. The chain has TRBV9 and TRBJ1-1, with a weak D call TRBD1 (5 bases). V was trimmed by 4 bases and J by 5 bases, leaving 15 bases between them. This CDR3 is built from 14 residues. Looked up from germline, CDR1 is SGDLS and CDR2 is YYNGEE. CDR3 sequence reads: CASSPQWRGTEAFF. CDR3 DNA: TGTGCCAGCAGCCCCCAATGGCGGGGGACTGAAGCTTTCTTT.

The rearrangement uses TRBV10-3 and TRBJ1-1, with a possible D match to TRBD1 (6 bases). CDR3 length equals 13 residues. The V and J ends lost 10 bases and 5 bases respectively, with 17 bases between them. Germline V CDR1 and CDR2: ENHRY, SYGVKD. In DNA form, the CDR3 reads TGTGCCACCACCGGGCAGGGGAATACTGAAGCTTTCTTT. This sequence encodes CATTGQGNTEAFF.

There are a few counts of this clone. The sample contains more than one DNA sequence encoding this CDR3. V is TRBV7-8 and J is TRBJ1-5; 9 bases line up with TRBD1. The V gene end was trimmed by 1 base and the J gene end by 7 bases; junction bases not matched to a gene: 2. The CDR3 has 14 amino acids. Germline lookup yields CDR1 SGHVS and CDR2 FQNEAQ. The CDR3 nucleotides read TGTGCCAGCAGCTTAGGGGGACAGGGCCAGCCCCAGCATTTT. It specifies CASSLGGQGQPQHF.

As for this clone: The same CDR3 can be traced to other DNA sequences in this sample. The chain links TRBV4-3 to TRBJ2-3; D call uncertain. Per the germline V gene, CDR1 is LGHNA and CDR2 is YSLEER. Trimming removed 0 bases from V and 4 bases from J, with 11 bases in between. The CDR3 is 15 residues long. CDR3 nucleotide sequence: TGCGCCAGCAGCCAAGAGTCAATGAGCCCAGATACGCAGTATTTT. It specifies CASSQESMSPDTQYF.

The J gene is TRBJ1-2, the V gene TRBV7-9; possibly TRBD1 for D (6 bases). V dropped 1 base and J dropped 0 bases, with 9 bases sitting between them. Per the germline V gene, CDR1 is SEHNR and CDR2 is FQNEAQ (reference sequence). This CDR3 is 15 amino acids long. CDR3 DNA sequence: TGTGCCAGCAGCTTAGGAGGGGGGGCTAACTATGGCTACACCTTC. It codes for CASSLGGGANYGYTF.

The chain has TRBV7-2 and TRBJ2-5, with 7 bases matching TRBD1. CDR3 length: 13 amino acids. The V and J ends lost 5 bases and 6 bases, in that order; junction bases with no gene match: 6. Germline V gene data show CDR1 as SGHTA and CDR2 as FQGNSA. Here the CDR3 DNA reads TGTGCCAGCAGCCCGACAGGGCAGCAGACCCAGTACTTC. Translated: CASSPTGQQTQYF.

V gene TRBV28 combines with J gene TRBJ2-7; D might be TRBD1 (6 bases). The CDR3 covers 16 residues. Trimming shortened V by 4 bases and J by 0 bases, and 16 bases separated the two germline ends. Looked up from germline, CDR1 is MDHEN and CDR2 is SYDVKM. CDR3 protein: CASSSLRQVSSYEQYV. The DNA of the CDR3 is TGTGCCAGCAGTTCCCTTCGACAGGTGAGCTCCTACGAGCAGTACGTC.

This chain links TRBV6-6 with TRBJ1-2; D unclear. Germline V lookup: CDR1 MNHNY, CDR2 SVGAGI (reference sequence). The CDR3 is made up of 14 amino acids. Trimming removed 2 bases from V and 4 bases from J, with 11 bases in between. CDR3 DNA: TGTGCCAGCAGTTACGCCGAGGGCGGCTATGGCTACACCTTC. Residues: CASSYAEGGYGYTF.

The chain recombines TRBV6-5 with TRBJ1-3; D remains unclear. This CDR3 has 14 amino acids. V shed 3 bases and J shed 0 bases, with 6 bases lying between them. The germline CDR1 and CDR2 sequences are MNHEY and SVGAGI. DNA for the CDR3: TGTGCCAGCAGTTATTCCGTCTCTGGAAACACCATATATTTT. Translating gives CASSYSVSGNTIYF.

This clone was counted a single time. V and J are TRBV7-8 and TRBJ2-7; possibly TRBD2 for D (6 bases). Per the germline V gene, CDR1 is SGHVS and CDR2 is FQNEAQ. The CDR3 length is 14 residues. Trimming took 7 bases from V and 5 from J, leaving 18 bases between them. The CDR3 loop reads CASTTSGGKNEQYF. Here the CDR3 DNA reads TGTGCCAGCACAACTAGTGGGGGGAAGAACGAGCAGTACTTC. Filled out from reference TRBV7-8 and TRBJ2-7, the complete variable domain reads GAGVSQSPRYKVAKRGQDVALRCDPISGHVSLFWYQQALGQGPEFLTYFQNEAQLDKSGLPSDRFFAERPEGSVSTLKIQRTQQEDSAVYLCASTTSGGKNEQYFGPGTRLTVT.

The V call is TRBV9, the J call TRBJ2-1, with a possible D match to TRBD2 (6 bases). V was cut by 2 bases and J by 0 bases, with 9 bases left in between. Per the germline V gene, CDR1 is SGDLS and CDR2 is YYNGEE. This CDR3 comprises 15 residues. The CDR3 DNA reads TGTGCCAGCAGCGTTAGCGGCACCTCCTACAATGAGCAGTTCTTC. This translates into CASSVSGTSYNEQFF. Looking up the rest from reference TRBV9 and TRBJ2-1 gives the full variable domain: DSGVTQTPKHLITATGQRVTLRCSPRSGDLSVYWYQQSLDQGLQFLIQYYNGEERAKGNILERFSAQQFPDLHSELNLSSLELGDSALYFCASSVSGTSYNEQFFGPGTRLTVL.